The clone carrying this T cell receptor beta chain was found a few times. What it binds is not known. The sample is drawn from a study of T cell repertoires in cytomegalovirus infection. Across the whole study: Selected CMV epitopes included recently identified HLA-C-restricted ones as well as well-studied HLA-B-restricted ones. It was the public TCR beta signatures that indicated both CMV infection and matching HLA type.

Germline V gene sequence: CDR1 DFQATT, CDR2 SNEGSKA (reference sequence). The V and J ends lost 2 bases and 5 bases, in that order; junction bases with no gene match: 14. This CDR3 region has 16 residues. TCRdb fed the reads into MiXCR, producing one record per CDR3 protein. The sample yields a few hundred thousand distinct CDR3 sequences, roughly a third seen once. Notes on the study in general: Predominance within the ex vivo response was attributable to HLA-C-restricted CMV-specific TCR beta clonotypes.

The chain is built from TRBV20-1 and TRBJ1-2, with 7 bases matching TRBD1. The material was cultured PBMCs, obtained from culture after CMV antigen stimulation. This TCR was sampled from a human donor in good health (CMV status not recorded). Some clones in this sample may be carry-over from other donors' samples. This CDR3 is CSARPPGTALGYGYTF. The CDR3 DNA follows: TGCAGTGCTAGACCCCCAGGGACAGCCTTAGGTTATGGCTACACCTTC.